This T cell receptor (beta chain) was identified in a study of cytomegalovirus exposure and HLA in healthy donors. A few counts support this clone. Its cognate antigen is unknown. The PCR was carried out with 60 Vbeta primers and 13 Jbeta primers. The assay was immunoSEQ multiplex PCR, and TCRdb's table has in-frame clones only and misses some. The top ten clones hold approximately 6% of a sample with roughly 120,000 clones, over 8.5% of them seen once. Study-wide findings and caveats: Listed as cytomegalovirus-associated were 150 to 200 TCR beta chains. TCR association rates varied by HLA locus in a later analysis, with DRB1 highest and HLA-C lowest. Beyond CMV serostatus, there was no information to go on about immune exposure.

The V gene end was trimmed by 5 bases and the J gene end by 4 bases; junction bases not matched to a gene: 14. The CDR3 loop spans 17 amino acids. The germline CDR1 and CDR2 sequences are MNHEY and SMNVEV (reference sequence). This clonotype originated in a woman aged 40-49 years in good health and CMV-seropositive. The chain employs TRBV27 and TRBJ2-5; 9 bases line up with TRBD2. The specimen was PBMCs. The CDR3 here is CASSPLFGGGARETQYF. DNA of the CDR3: TGTGCCAGCAGTCCCCTTTTTGGCGGGGGGGCGCGAGAGACCCAGTACTTC.